The clone carrying this TCR beta chain has only one observation. Antigen specificity is unknown. This entry is derived from a study of cytomegalovirus exposure and HLA in healthy donors. The study's findings and limits: Some TCR beta chains (around 180 of them) were listed as cytomegalovirus-associated. Reports indicate that TCR beta sequences accurately predicted the HLA-A and HLA-B alleles of most subjects. Earlier results showed most TCR beta V segments being productive about 87% or about 30% of the time.

Germline assignment: CDR1 SGDLS and CDR2 YYNGEE. Unmatched junction bases numbered 14, after V lost 3 bases and J lost 10 bases. This CDR3 comprises 15 residues. The PCR contained 60 Vbeta and 13 Jbeta primers. Here immunoSEQ multiplex PCR was the method, and the copy in TCRdb shows in-frame clones only, minus some. The sample has 90,000 to 100,000 clones; roughly 77% are singletons. The TCR comes from a man aged 35 to 55 in good health and CMV-seronegative. This chain links TRBV9 with TRBJ1-1, with TRBD1 matching over 8 bases. Source material: PBMCs. The CDR3 is CASSDTGGGDLGAFF. The CDR3 nucleotides are TGTGCCAGCAGCGACACAGGGGGGGGAGATTTGGGAGCTTTCTTT.